A selection of T cell receptor beta chains follows, all from one sample in a study of shared clonotypes between healthy human individuals. The repertoire was sequenced with immunoSEQ multiplex PCR; TCRdb's copy has only in-frame clones and lacks some. The sample has roughly 2,300,000 clones; 85% to 95% are singletons. Sequencing was carried out using naive CD4+ T cells from PBMCs. The receptor set was obtained from a man aged 18 to 29 in good health. Some clones in this sample may be carry-over from other donors' samples. Both conserved end residues are part of each CDR3. D genes are given only for firm matches. Size is stated for part of the rows, as once, few or many counts, or as a class when the clone is expanded.

clone size: -
D gene: TRBD1
V gene: TRBV19
J gene: TRBJ1-1
CDR3 DNA: TGTGCCAGTAGTCCCGAGCTCAGGGGGAGTACTGAAGCTTTCTTT
CDR3 protein: CASSPELRGSTEAFF

clone size: once
D gene: TRBD1
V gene: TRBV28
J gene: TRBJ2-7
CDR3 DNA: TGTGCCAGCAGTTTACCCGGGACAGTTTCCTACGAGCAGTACTTC
CDR3 protein: CASSLPGTVSYEQYF

clone size: -
D gene: -
V gene: TRBV7-9
J gene: TRBJ1-4
CDR3 DNA: TGTGCCAGCAGCTCCGGCGGGGGAAATGAAAAACTGTTTTTT
CDR3 protein: CASSSGGGNEKLFF

clone size: -
D gene: -
V gene: TRBV6-5
J gene: TRBJ1-1
CDR3 DNA: TGTGCCAGCAGTTATGCGAACACTGAAGCTTTCTTT
CDR3 protein: CASSYANTEAFF

clone size: -
D gene: TRBD1
V gene: TRBV11-2
J gene: TRBJ1-1
CDR3 DNA: TGTGCCAGCAGCTGGGGACAGGGGCGGGGGACTGAAGCTTTCTTT
CDR3 protein: CASSWGQGRGTEAFF

clone size: -
D gene: TRBD2
V gene: TRBV11-1
J gene: TRBJ2-7
CDR3 DNA: TGTGCCAGCAGCTTAGGTACTAGCGGCTACGAGCAGTACTTC
CDR3 protein: CASSLGTSGYEQYF

clone size: -
D gene: -
V gene: TRBV4-2
J gene: TRBJ2-7
CDR3 DNA: TGTGCCAGCAGCCAAGTCCCGGGGGCCCTGGGAGAGCAGTACTTC
CDR3 protein: CASSQVPGALGEQYF

clone size: once
D gene: -
V gene: TRBV5-1
J gene: TRBJ2-7
CDR3 DNA: TGCGCCAGCAGCTTTGGGGTGCGCTACGAGCAGTACTTC
CDR3 protein: CASSFGVRYEQYF

clone size: -
D gene: TRBD2
V gene: TRBV6-4
J gene: TRBJ2-1
CDR3 DNA: TGTGCCAGCAGTGGAAAAGGGCTAGCGGTCAACCCGGGCAATGAGCAGTTCTTC
CDR3 protein: CASSGKGLAVNPGNEQFF

clone size: -
D gene: TRBD2
V gene: TRBV6-5
J gene: TRBJ2-7
CDR3 DNA: TGTGCCACCCGGCGGGAGACTACCTACGAGCAGTACTTC
CDR3 protein: CATRRETTYEQYF

clone size: once
D gene: -
V gene: TRBV7-6
J gene: TRBJ2-7
CDR3 DNA: TGTGCCAGCAGCCTCAGGGACGCGCCATCCTACGAGCAGTACTTC
CDR3 protein: CASSLRDAPSYEQYF

clone size: -
D gene: -
V gene: TRBV19
J gene: TRBJ2-1
CDR3 DNA: TGTGCCAGCAGGGGGGTAGATTTCTACAATGAGCAGTTCTTC
CDR3 protein: CASRGVDFYNEQFF

clone size: once
D gene: -
V gene: TRBV2
J gene: TRBJ1-4
CDR3 DNA: TGTGCCAGCAGTGAAAGGCCGGGAAAACTGTTTTTT
CDR3 protein: CASSERPGKLFF

clone size: -
D gene: -
V gene: TRBV28
J gene: TRBJ2-1
CDR3 DNA: TGTGCCGTTGGCAATGAGCAGTTCTTC
CDR3 protein: CAVGNEQFF

clone size: -
D gene: -
V gene: TRBV7-3
J gene: TRBJ1-1
CDR3 DNA: TGTGCCAGCAGCACCCCGACACAGAACACTGAAGCTTTCTTT
CDR3 protein: CASSTPTQNTEAFF

clone size: -
D gene: TRBD1
V gene: TRBV2
J gene: TRBJ2-6
CDR3 DNA: TGTGCCAGCGGGACAGTGTTGTCCAACGTCCTGACTTTC
CDR3 protein: CASGTVLSNVLTF

clone size: -
D gene: -
V gene: TRBV7-6
J gene: TRBJ2-2
CDR3 DNA: TGTGCCAGCAGCTCCTACGGGGAGCTGTTTTTT
CDR3 protein: CASSSYGELFF

clone size: -
D gene: TRBD1
V gene: TRBV18
J gene: TRBJ1-4
CDR3 DNA: TGTGCCAGCTCATCGGACAGGCCGGGAACTAATGAAAAACTGTTTTTT
CDR3 protein: CASSSDRPGTNEKLFF

clone size: -
D gene: TRBD1
V gene: TRBV11-1
J gene: TRBJ2-5
CDR3 DNA: TGTGCCAGCAGCGGGGGGACAGGGGGTGTGATGACCCAGTACTTC
CDR3 protein: CASSGGTGGVMTQYF

clone size: -
D gene: -
V gene: TRBV18
J gene: TRBJ2-2
CDR3 DNA: TGTGCCAGCTCCCGCGGAAGGGATTTTATCGCCGGGGAGCTGTTTTTT
CDR3 protein: CASSRGRDFIAGELFF

clone size: -
D gene: TRBD1
V gene: TRBV14
J gene: TRBJ2-7
CDR3 DNA: TGTGCCAGCAGCCAGTACAGGGGAGTCGACGAGCAGTACTTC
CDR3 protein: CASSQYRGVDEQYF

clone size: -
D gene: -
V gene: TRBV2
J gene: TRBJ2-5
CDR3 DNA: TGTGCCAGCACCGGATACACACAAGAGACCCAGTACTTC
CDR3 protein: CASTGYTQETQYF

clone size: -
D gene: TRBD1
V gene: TRBV4-2
J gene: TRBJ1-2
CDR3 DNA: TGTGCCAGCAGCCCCCCCGGGACAGTCTATGGCTACACCTTC
CDR3 protein: CASSPPGTVYGYTF

clone size: -
D gene: TRBD2
V gene: TRBV30
J gene: TRBJ2-2
CDR3 DNA: TGTGCCTGGAGTCCCTCGGGACTAGGGTACGGGGAGCTGTTTTTT
CDR3 protein: CAWSPSGLGYGELFF